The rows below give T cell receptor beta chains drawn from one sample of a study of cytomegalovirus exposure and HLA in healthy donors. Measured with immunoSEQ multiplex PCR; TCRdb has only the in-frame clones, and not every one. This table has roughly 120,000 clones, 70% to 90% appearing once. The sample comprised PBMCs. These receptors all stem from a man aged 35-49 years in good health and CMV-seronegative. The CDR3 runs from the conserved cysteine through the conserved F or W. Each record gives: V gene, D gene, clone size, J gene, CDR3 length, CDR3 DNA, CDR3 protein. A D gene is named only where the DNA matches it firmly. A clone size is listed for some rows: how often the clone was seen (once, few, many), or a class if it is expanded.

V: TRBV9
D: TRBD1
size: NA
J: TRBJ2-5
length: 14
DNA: TGTGCCAGCAGCCCCCGGACAGGGAGAGAGACCCAGTACTTC
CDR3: CASSPRTGRETQYF

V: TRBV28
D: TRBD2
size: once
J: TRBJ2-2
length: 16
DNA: TGTGCCAGCAGAGCCGCTAGCGGGAGAGGCACCGGGGAGCTGTTTTTT
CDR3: CASRAASGRGTGELFF

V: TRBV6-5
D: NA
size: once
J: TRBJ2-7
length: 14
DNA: TGTGCCAGCACCGTAGGGGGGGCGTCCTACGAGCAGTACTTC
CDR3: CASTVGGASYEQYF

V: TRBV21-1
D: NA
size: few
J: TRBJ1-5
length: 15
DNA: TGTGCCAGCAGCGTACCAGGGGGACGCAATCAGCCCCAGCATTTT
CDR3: CASSVPGGRNQPQHF

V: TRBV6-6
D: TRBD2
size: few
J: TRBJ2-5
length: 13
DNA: TGTGCCAGCAGTTACGGGGGGGGAGAGACCCAGTACTTC
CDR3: CASSYGGGETQYF

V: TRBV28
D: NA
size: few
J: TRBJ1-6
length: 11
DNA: TGTGCCAGCAGACAGGATTCACCCCTCCACTTT
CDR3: CASRQDSPLHF

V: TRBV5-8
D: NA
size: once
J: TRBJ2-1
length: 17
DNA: TGTGCCAGCAGCTTAGGGTCCGGGGTTGGGGTCCGCAATGAGCAGTTCTTC
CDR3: CASSLGSGVGVRNEQFF

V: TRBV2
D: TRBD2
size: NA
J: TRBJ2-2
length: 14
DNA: TGTGCCAGCAGTGTAGCGGGGGGTACCGGGGAGCTGTTTTTT
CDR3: CASSVAGGTGELFF

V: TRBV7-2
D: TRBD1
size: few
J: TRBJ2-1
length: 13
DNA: TGTGCCAGCACCACGACAGGGGGCAATGAGCAGTTCTTC
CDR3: CASTTTGGNEQFF

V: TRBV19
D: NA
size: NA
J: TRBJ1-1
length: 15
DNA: TGTGCCAGTAGTGCCAGGGGAAGTTCGTACACTGAAGCTTTCTTT
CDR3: CASSARGSSYTEAFF

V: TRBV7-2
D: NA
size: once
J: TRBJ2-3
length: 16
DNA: TGTGCCAGCAGCCCCGAGGGGAGGTCGGGAGCAGATACGCAGTATTTT
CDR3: CASSPEGRSGADTQYF

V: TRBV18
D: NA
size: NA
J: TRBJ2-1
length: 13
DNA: TGTGCCAGCTCACCAACTAGCCTTCCCGAGCAGTTCTTC
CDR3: CASSPTSLPEQFF

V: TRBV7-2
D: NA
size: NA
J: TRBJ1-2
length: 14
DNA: TGTGCCAGCAGCTTAGTGGCCGCGGGGAATGGCTACACCTTC
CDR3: CASSLVAAGNGYTF

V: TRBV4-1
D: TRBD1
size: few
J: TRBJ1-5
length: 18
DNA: TGCGCCAGCAGCCAAGAGGGTATCGATACAGGGGGCCGTCAGCCCCAGCATTTT
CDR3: CASSQEGIDTGGRQPQHF

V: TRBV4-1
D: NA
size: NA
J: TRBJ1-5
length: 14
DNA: TGCGCCAGCAGCCAAGTCCCCGGAGATCAGCCCCAGCATTTT
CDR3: CASSQVPGDQPQHF

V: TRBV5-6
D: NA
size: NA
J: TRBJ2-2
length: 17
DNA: TGTGCCAGCAGCGAAGGAGGATTGGGGGCGCAGGGCGGGGAGCTGTTTTTT
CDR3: CASSEGGLGAQGGELFF

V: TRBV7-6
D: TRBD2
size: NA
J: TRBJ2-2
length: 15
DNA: TGTGCCAGCAGCCCTAGCGGGGGGGCTGCCGGGGAGCTGTTTTTT
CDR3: CASSPSGGAAGELFF

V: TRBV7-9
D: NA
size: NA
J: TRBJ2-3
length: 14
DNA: TGTGCCAGCAGCTTAGGGCACGAGGAAGCAGCGCAGTATTTT
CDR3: CASSLGHEEAAQYF

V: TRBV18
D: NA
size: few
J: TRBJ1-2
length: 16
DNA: TGTGCCAGCTCACCACTGGCCAGGGAGGTTTCTGATGGCTACACCTTC
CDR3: CASSPLAREVSDGYTF

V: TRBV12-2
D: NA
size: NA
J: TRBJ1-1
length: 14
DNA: TGTGCAAGTCGCTACCCGACAGCAAACACTGAAGCTTTCTTT
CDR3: CASRYPTANTEAFF

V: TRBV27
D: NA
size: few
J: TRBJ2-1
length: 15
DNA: TGTGCCAGTACCTCGGGACCCGAGGCGGGGAATGAGCAGTTCTTC
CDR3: CASTSGPEAGNEQFF

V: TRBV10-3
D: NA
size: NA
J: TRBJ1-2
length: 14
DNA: TGTGCCATCAGTGAAGGGGCGGACCTCTATGGCTACACCTTC
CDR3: CAISEGADLYGYTF

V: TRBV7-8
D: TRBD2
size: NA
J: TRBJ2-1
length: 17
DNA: TGTGCCAGCAGCTTAGGTCTTGGACTAGCGGGAGTCAATGAGCAGTTCTTC
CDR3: CASSLGLGLAGVNEQFF

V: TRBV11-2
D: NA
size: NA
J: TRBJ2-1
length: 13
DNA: TGTGCCAGCAGCTTAGGGCTGTACAATGAGCAGTTCTTC
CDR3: CASSLGLYNEQFF

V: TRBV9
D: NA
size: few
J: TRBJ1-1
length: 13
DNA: TGTGCCAGCAGCGGGTTAACCGGGACAGAAGCTTTCTTT
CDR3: CASSGLTGTEAFF

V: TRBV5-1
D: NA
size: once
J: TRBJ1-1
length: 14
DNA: TGCGCCAGCAGCCAGGGCGGGGGCGGCACTGAAGCTTTCTTT
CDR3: CASSQGGGGTEAFF

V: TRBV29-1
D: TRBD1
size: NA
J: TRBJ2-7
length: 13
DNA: TGCAGCGTTCGAAGACAGGGGGCAACCGAGCAGTACTTC
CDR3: CSVRRQGATEQYF

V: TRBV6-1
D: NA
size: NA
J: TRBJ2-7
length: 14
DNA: TGTGCCAGCAGTGAATGGGGGGGCGGTTACGAGCAGTACTTC
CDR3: CASSEWGGGYEQYF

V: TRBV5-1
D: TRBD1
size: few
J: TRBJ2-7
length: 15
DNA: TGCGCCAGCAGCTTGGAGACAGGGGGCTGGGGCGAGCAGTACTTC
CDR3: CASSLETGGWGEQYF